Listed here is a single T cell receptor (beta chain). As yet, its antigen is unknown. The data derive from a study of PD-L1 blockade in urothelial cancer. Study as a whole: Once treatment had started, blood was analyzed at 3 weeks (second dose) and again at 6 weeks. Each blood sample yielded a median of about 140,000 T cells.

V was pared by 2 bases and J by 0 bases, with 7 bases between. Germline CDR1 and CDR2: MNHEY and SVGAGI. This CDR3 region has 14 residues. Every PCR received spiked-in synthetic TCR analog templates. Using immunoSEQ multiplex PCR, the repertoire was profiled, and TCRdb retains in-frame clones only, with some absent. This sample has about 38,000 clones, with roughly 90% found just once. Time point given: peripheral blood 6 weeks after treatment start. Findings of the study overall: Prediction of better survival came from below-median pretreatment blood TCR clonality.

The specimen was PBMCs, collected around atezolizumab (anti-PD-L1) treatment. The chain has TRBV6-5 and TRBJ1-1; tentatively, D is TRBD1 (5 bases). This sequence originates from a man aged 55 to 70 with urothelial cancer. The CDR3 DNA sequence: TGTGCCAGCAGTTACGACAGCTTGAACACTGAAGCTTTCTTT. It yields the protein CASSYDSLNTEAFF.